Listed below are T cell receptor beta chains from one sample, sequenced in a study of T cell repertoires in cytomegalovirus infection. TCRdb used MiXCR to reprocess the reads, holding one entry per CDR3 protein. The top ten hold 2.5% to 3.5% of the sample, which has around 740,000 distinct CDR3 sequences, 35% seen once. Sequenced input: PBMCs. Source of these receptors: a human donor in good health (CMV status not recorded). Some clones in this sample may be carry-over from other donors' samples. Both conserved end residues are part of each CDR3. Fields, in order: CDR3 DNA, CDR3 protein, D gene, V gene, J gene, clone size. D genes are given only for firm matches. Clone size is shown for a subset of rows, as once, few, many or a class of expanded clone.

CDR3nt: TGTGCCAGTCTATCCAGCCCCTATGGCTACACCTTC; CDR3aa: CASLSSPYGYTF; d_gene: .; v_gene: TRBV19; j_gene: TRBJ1-2; abundance: few
CDR3nt: TGTGCCAGTAGCTTCGGATCAGTCATGAACACTGAAGCTTTCTTT; CDR3aa: CASSFGSVMNTEAFF; d_gene: .; v_gene: TRBV19; j_gene: TRBJ1-1; abundance: few
CDR3nt: TGTGCCAGCAGTGGTACGGCAGGAGGGACCGGGGAGCTGTTTTTT; CDR3aa: CASSGTAGGTGELFF; d_gene: .; v_gene: TRBV6-4; j_gene: TRBJ2-2; abundance: .
CDR3nt: TGCAGTGCTAGAGATATATCTTTGGCACAGTATAATTCACCCCTCCACTTT; CDR3aa: CSARDISLAQYNSPLHF; d_gene: .; v_gene: TRBV20-1; j_gene: TRBJ1-6; abundance: few
CDR3nt: TGTGCCAGCAGCCAAGGGACTAGTTTCCAAGAGACCCAGTACTTC; CDR3aa: CASSQGTSFQETQYF; d_gene: TRBD2; v_gene: TRBV3-1; j_gene: TRBJ2-5; abundance: .
CDR3nt: TGTGCCACCCAAGGGGGGGGGGCCGCAGATACGCAGTATTTT; CDR3aa: CATQGGGAADTQYF; d_gene: .; v_gene: TRBV2; j_gene: TRBJ2-3; abundance: .
CDR3nt: TGTGCCAGCAGTTTTACGGGACAGGGTGGTATGGAGACCCAGTACTTC; CDR3aa: CASSFTGQGGMETQYF; d_gene: TRBD1; v_gene: TRBV28; j_gene: TRBJ2-5; abundance: .
CDR3nt: TGTGCCAGCAGCTTAGCGGGTGCAACTAATGAAAAACTGTTTTTT; CDR3aa: CASSLAGATNEKLFF; d_gene: .; v_gene: TRBV7-6; j_gene: TRBJ1-4; abundance: many
CDR3nt: TGTGCCAGCAGCCCTCAGCCGAGAACGAACACTGAAGCTTTCTTT; CDR3aa: CASSPQPRTNTEAFF; d_gene: .; v_gene: TRBV5-4; j_gene: TRBJ1-1; abundance: few
CDR3nt: TGTGCCAGCAGTTCCCCAGGGACTAGCGGGACCCCTGAGCAGTTCTTC; CDR3aa: CASSSPGTSGTPEQFF; d_gene: TRBD2; v_gene: TRBV28; j_gene: TRBJ2-1; abundance: .
CDR3nt: TGTGCCAGCAGCGAGACTACGCGCGAGCAGTACTTC; CDR3aa: CASSETTREQYF; d_gene: .; v_gene: TRBV7-2; j_gene: TRBJ2-7; abundance: many
CDR3nt: TGTGCCAGCTCACCATGGGGGACAGGACGACACGAGCAGTACTTC; CDR3aa: CASSPWGTGRHEQYF; d_gene: TRBD1; v_gene: TRBV18; j_gene: TRBJ2-7; abundance: .
CDR3nt: TGTGCCAGCTCTCAAAGCGGGGATACGGCCTACGAGCAGTACTTC; CDR3aa: CASSQSGDTAYEQYF; d_gene: TRBD2; v_gene: TRBV18; j_gene: TRBJ2-7; abundance: few
CDR3nt: TGTTCCAGCTGGTACTCCTCCTACGAGACGTACTTC; CDR3aa: CSSWYSSYETYF; d_gene: .; v_gene: TRBV28; j_gene: TRBJ2-7; abundance: .
CDR3nt: TGTGCCAGCAGATCTGGGGCCAACGTCCTGACTTTC; CDR3aa: CASRSGANVLTF; d_gene: .; v_gene: TRBV12-3/TRBV12-4; j_gene: TRBJ2-6; abundance: many
CDR3nt: TGTGCCAGCAGCTCCGAGACAGTTAACACTGAAGCTTTCTTT; CDR3aa: CASSSETVNTEAFF; d_gene: .; v_gene: TRBV5-4; j_gene: TRBJ1-1; abundance: .
CDR3nt: TGTGCCAGCAGTTTAGGAGGGATCAAGCCCCAGCATTTT; CDR3aa: CASSLGGIKPQHF; d_gene: .; v_gene: TRBV6-2/TRBV6-3; j_gene: TRBJ1-5; abundance: many
CDR3nt: TGTGCCAGCAGCCCCGGGACAGGGGTGGAGGAGCAGTACTTC; CDR3aa: CASSPGTGVEEQYF; d_gene: TRBD1; v_gene: TRBV7-8; j_gene: TRBJ2-7; abundance: .
CDR3nt: TGTGCCAGTAGTAGGGGACAGTCGTCGTATGCTCAGCCCCAGCATTTT; CDR3aa: CASSRGQSSYAQPQHF; d_gene: TRBD1; v_gene: TRBV19; j_gene: TRBJ1-5; abundance: few
CDR3nt: TGCGCCAGCAGCCAGGACAGTAACAATCAGCCCCAGCATTTT; CDR3aa: CASSQDSNNQPQHF; d_gene: .; v_gene: TRBV5-1; j_gene: TRBJ1-5; abundance: .
CDR3nt: TGCAGTGCTAGTAGAGTAGCGGGAGGGCGAAGCTCCTACAATGAGCAGTTCTTC; CDR3aa: CSASRVAGGRSSYNEQFF; d_gene: TRBD2; v_gene: TRBV20-1; j_gene: TRBJ2-1; abundance: few
CDR3nt: TGTGCCAGCAGCCCCGGGACTGGAGATACGCAGTATTTT; CDR3aa: CASSPGTGDTQYF; d_gene: .; v_gene: TRBV25-1; j_gene: TRBJ2-3; abundance: once
CDR3nt: TGTGCCAGCCGTACCGCGGGTATTGACATTCAGTACTTC; CDR3aa: CASRTAGIDIQYF; d_gene: .; v_gene: TRBV2; j_gene: TRBJ2-4; abundance: few